The clone carrying this TCR beta chain was seen more than once but under ten times. Its antigen is not identified. Other DNA sequences from this sample encode an identical CDR3 as well. Every donor was a Caucasian adult from Nashville, Tennessee. CD4+ cell separation produced CD45RA+ naive and CD45RA-negative memory subsets. These data are taken from a study of shared clonotypes between healthy human individuals. Overall study results and limits: Around 5% of naive CD4 clonotypes were shared across a handful of donors.

Assay used: immunoSEQ multiplex PCR; TCRdb lists only in-frame clones, some missing. The sample gives about 2.5 million clones, about nine tenths of which show up once; 0.37% is in the top ten. Trimming left V 0 bases short and J 7 bases short, with 9 bases between. CDR1 and CDR2 (germline): SEHNR, FQNEAQ (reference sequence). CDR3 size: 14 residues. What was sequenced was naive CD4+ T cells from PBMCs. Subset given: CD45RA+ positively selected. The receptor comes from a man between 18 and 35 years old in good health. Some clones in this sample may be carry-over from other donors' samples. This chain links TRBV7-9 with TRBJ1-4; TRBD1 is a possible D gene (5 bases). CDR3 protein: CASSLALRGEKLFF. DNA for the CDR3: TGTGCCAGCAGCTTAGCGCTGAGGGGTGAAAAACTGTTTTTT.